The source of this T cell receptor (beta chain) is a study of T cell responses to AZD1222 COVID-19 vaccine. Regarding the study as a whole: Spike-wide vaccine-associated CD4 TCRs dominated at 160-218 and 743-854. Vaccination with two AZD1222 doses was followed by a rise in Spike-specific TCR breadth and depth.

Clones were sequenced by immunoSEQ multiplex PCR, and TCRdb holds only the in-frame ones, with some missing. The data show around 79,000 clones, nearly 90% seen once. The CDR3 is 12 residues long. The germline V gene has CDR1 GTSNPN and CDR2 SVGIG (reference sequence). V lost 4 bases, J lost 4 bases, and 3 bases stayed unmatched. On this clone itself: Its antigen is unidentified.

The clonotype was recovered from an adult in good health. The sample consisted of peripheral blood, taken on day 0 of AZD1222 vaccination. The gene calls are TRBV30 and TRBJ1-2; 7 positions agree with TRBD1. The CDR3 bases are TGTGCCTGGACCGGGACAGTCTATGGCTACACCTTC. Residues: CAWTGTVYGYTF.